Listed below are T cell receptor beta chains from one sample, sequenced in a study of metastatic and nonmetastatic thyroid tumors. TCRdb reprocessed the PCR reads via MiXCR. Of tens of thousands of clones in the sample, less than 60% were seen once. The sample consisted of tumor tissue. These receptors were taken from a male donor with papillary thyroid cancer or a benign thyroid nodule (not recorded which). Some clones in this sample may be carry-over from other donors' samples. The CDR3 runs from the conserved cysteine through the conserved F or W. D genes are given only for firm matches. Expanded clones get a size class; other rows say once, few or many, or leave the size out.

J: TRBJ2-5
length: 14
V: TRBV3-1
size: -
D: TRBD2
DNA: TGTGCCAGCAGCCAAGGACTAGCGGAAGAGACCCAGTACTTC
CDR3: CASSQGLAEETQYF

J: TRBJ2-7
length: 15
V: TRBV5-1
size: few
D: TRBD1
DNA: TGCGCCAGCAGCTTGACCCCGGGACAGATCTCCGAGCAGTACTTC
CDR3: CASSLTPGQISEQYF

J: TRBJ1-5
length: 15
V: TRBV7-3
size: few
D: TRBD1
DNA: TGTGCCAGCAGCCTCAGGGGGTTTAGCAATCAGCCCCAGCATTTT
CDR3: CASSLRGFSNQPQHF

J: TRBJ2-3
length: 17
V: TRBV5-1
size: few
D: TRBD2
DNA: TGCGCCAGCAGCTTGGAGGGACTAGCGGGAGGTACAGATACGCAGTATTTT
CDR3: CASSLEGLAGGTDTQYF

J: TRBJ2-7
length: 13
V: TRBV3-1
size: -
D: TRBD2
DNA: TGTGCCAGCAGCCCCCGGGGGGGCTCCGAGCAGTACTTC
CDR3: CASSPRGGSEQYF

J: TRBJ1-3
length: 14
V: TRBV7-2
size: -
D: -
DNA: TGTGCCAGCAGCTTAGGGCTCTCTGGAAACACCATATATTTT
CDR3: CASSLGLSGNTIYF

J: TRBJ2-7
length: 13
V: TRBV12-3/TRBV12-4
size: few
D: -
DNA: TGTGCCAGCAGGAAGGCGAGTTTGAACGAGCAGTACTTC
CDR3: CASRKASLNEQYF

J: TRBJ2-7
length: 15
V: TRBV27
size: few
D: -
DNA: TGTGCCAGCAGTTTAGCTCAGGGATATGCCTACGAGCAGTACTTC
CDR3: CASSLAQGYAYEQYF

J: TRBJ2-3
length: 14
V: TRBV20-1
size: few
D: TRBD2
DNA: TGCAGTGCTAGTGTCGCGGGAGGGCCAGATACGCAGTATTTT
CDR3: CSASVAGGPDTQYF

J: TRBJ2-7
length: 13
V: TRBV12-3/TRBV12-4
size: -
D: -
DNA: TGTGCCAGCAGCCCAACAGGTCGGGACGAGCAGTACTTC
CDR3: CASSPTGRDEQYF

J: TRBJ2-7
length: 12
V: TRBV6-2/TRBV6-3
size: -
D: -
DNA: TGTGCCAGCAGTTACTCGGTCTACGAGCAGTACTTC
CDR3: CASSYSVYEQYF

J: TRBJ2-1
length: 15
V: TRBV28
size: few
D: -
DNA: TGTGCCAGCAGTTTAGCTCCCACCGACTACAATGAGCAGTTCTTC
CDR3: CASSLAPTDYNEQFF

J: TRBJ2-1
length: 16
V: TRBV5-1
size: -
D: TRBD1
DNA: TGCGCCAGCAGCTTCCCACAGACAGGGAGTTACAATGAGCAGTTCTTC
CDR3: CASSFPQTGSYNEQFF

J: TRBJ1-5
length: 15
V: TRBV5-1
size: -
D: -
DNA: TGCGCCAGCAGCCCGCGTGCAGGATCGGATCAGCCCCAGCATTTT
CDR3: CASSPRAGSDQPQHF

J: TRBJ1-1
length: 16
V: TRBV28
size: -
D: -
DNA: TGTGCCAGCAGTTCATTTTTTGAGGGAGGGAACACTGAAGCTTTCTTT
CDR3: CASSSFFEGGNTEAFF

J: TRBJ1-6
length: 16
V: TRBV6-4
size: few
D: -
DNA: TGTGCCAGCAGTGACTCAGGCAGCTCCTATAATTCACCCCTCCACTTT
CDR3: CASSDSGSSYNSPLHF

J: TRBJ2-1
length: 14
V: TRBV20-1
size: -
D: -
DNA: TGCAGTGCTTCAAATGGGTCCAGTGTCGATGAGCAGTTCTTC
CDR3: CSASNGSSVDEQFF

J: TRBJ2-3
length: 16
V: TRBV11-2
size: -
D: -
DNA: TGTGCCAGCAGCTTCCCGACAGGCCCCCCTGCAGATACGCAGTATTTT
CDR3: CASSFPTGPPADTQYF

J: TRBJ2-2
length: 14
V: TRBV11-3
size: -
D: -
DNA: TGTGCCAGCAGACGGGACGTCAACACCGGGGAGCTGTTTTTC
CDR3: CASRRDVNTGELFF

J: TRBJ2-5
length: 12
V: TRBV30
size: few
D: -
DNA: TGTGCCTGGAGTCTACTAGCCACTGCCCAGTACTTC
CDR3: CAWSLLATAQYF

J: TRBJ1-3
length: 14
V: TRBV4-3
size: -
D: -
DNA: TGCGCCAGCAGCTCCCAGGTTTCTGGAAACACCATATATTTT
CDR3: CASSSQVSGNTIYF

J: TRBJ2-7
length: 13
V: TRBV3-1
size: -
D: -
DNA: TGTGCCAGCAGCCTACGGGACATCTACGAGCAGTACTTC
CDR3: CASSLRDIYEQYF

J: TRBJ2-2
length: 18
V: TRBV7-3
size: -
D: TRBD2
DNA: TGTGCCAGCAGCCCCGGGGGGCTAGCGGGAGGAAACACCGGGGAGCTGTTTTTT
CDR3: CASSPGGLAGGNTGELFF

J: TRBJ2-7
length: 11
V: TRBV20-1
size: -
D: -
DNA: TGCAGTGCCCGGCTGACTGGCGAGCAGTACTTC
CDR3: CSARLTGEQYF

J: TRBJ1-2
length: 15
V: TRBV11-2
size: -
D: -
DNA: TGTGCCAGCAGCCAAGGGGGGACCGCGAACTATGGCTACACCTTC
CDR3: CASSQGGTANYGYTF

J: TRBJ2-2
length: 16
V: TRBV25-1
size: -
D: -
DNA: TGTGCCAGCAGTGCCCAGGACATTGCGAACACCGGGGAGCTGTTTTTT
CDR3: CASSAQDIANTGELFF

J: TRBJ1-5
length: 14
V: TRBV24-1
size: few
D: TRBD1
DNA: TGTGCCATAGAACAGGGGCAGGGCAATCAGCCCCAGCATTTT
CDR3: CAIEQGQGNQPQHF

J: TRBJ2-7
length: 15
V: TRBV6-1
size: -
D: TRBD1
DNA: TGTGCCAGCAGTGACCCGGGACAGTGGCTCTACGAGCAGTACTTC
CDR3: CASSDPGQWLYEQYF

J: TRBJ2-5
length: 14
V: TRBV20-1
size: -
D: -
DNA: TGCAGTGCCTACCGCGGGGGCCACCAAGAGACCCAGTACTTC
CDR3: CSAYRGGHQETQYF

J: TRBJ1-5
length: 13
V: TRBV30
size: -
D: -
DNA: TGTGCCTGGGCCGACAGAAGCAATCAGCCCCAGCATTTT
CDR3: CAWADRSNQPQHF

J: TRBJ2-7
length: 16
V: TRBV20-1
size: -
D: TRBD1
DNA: TGCAGTGCTAGGGGACAGGGTGATCCAGACTTCTACGAGCAGTACTTC
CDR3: CSARGQGDPDFYEQYF

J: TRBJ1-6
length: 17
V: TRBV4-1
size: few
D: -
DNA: TGCGCCAGCAGCCAAGGAGGACTTGGCTCCTATAATTCACCCCTCCACTTT
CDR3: CASSQGGLGSYNSPLHF

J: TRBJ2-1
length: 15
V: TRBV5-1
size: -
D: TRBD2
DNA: TGCGCCAGCAGCTCGGGACTAGCGGGGGGCAATGAGCAGTTCTTC
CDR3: CASSSGLAGGNEQFF

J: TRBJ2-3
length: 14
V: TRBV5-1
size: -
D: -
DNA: TGCGCCAGCAGGAAACAGGGAAGCACAGATACGCAGTATTTT
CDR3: CASRKQGSTDTQYF

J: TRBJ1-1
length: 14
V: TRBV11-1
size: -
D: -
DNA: TGTGCCAGCAGCTTAACGGATGGGCACACTGAAGCTTTCTTT
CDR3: CASSLTDGHTEAFF